These T cell receptor beta chains were read from a single sample in a study of beta chain features in type 1 diabetes. Only in-frame clones appear in the TCRdb table, and some are missing; sequencing was by immunoSEQ multiplex PCR. The sample carries about 930,000 clones, roughly 17% recorded once. Sequencing was carried out using naive CD4+ T cells from blood. The origin of the receptors is a woman under 30 in good health. Both conserved end residues are part of each CDR3. D genes are given only for firm matches. The size of a clone is reported for some rows only, either as once, few or many, or as a class for expanded clones.

CDR3 length: 16
J gene: TRBJ1-1
D gene: TRBD1
V gene: TRBV7-9
clone size: .
CDR3 DNA: TGTGCCAGCAGCTCCCAGGGGGTGGTATCGCACACTGAAGCTTTCTTT
CDR3 protein: CASSSQGVVSHTEAFF

CDR3 length: 14
J gene: TRBJ2-1
D gene: .
V gene: TRBV10-3
clone size: once
CDR3 DNA: TGTGCCATCAACCCCGGGACGACGAACAATGAGCAGTTCTTC
CDR3 protein: CAINPGTTNNEQFF

CDR3 length: 15
J gene: TRBJ2-4
D gene: .
V gene: TRBV28
clone size: .
CDR3 DNA: TGTGCCAGCAGTTTCCCCGGGAGAGCCAAAAACATTCAGTACTTC
CDR3 protein: CASSFPGRAKNIQYF

CDR3 length: 12
J gene: TRBJ2-5
D gene: .
V gene: TRBV29-1
clone size: few
CDR3 DNA: TGCAGCGTTGAAGGGGGCGGGGAGACCCAGTACTTC
CDR3 protein: CSVEGGGETQYF

CDR3 length: 16
J gene: TRBJ1-2
D gene: TRBD1
V gene: TRBV5-6
clone size: .
CDR3 DNA: TGTGCCAGCAGCCTCAAACAGGGGGGACCCTTCTATGGCTACACCTTC
CDR3 protein: CASSLKQGGPFYGYTF

CDR3 length: 16
J gene: TRBJ2-7
D gene: TRBD2
V gene: TRBV6-5
clone size: few
CDR3 DNA: TGTGCCAGCAGTTACTCGATAGCTAGCGGGAATTACGAGCAGTACTTC
CDR3 protein: CASSYSIASGNYEQYF

CDR3 length: 13
J gene: TRBJ2-5
D gene: TRBD2
V gene: TRBV11-2
clone size: .
CDR3 DNA: TGTGCCAGCAGCTTTGCGGGAGGGGAGACCCAGTACTTC
CDR3 protein: CASSFAGGETQYF

CDR3 length: 14
J gene: TRBJ2-3
D gene: .
V gene: TRBV5-1
clone size: .
CDR3 DNA: TGCGCCAGCAGCTTGTCCCCCTACACAGATACGCAGTATTTT
CDR3 protein: CASSLSPYTDTQYF

CDR3 length: 14
J gene: TRBJ2-5
D gene: TRBD2
V gene: TRBV5-4
clone size: .
CDR3 DNA: TGTGCCAGCAGCTTAACTAGCGGCCAAGAGACCCAGTACTTC
CDR3 protein: CASSLTSGQETQYF

CDR3 length: 15
J gene: TRBJ2-1
D gene: TRBD1
V gene: TRBV12-5
clone size: few
CDR3 DNA: TGTGCTAGTGGTTTCGGACAGGGGGCAGTCAATGAGCAGTTCTTC
CDR3 protein: CASGFGQGAVNEQFF

CDR3 length: 12
J gene: TRBJ1-5
D gene: TRBD1
V gene: TRBV28
clone size: .
CDR3 DNA: TGTGTTAGCGGGACAGGGGGCGAGCCCCAGCATTTT
CDR3 protein: CVSGTGGEPQHF

CDR3 length: 16
J gene: TRBJ2-1
D gene: TRBD2
V gene: TRBV9
clone size: few
CDR3 DNA: TGTGCCAGCAGCGTAGAGGGACTAGCGGTCTACAATGAGCAGTTCTTC
CDR3 protein: CASSVEGLAVYNEQFF

CDR3 length: 17
J gene: TRBJ2-7
D gene: .
V gene: TRBV7-8
clone size: few
CDR3 DNA: TGTGCCAGCAGCCCGTTCGGGAACTTGGCGGGGTACTACGAGCAGTACTTC
CDR3 protein: CASSPFGNLAGYYEQYF

CDR3 length: 14
J gene: TRBJ2-2
D gene: TRBD2
V gene: TRBV25-1
clone size: few
CDR3 DNA: TGTGCCAGCAGCAATGCGGGGGGCACCGGGGAGCTGTTTTTT
CDR3 protein: CASSNAGGTGELFF

CDR3 length: 14
J gene: TRBJ1-4
D gene: TRBD1
V gene: TRBV6-5
clone size: .
CDR3 DNA: TGTGCCAGCAGTCCGCGGGACAGAAATGAAAAACTGTTTTTT
CDR3 protein: CASSPRDRNEKLFF

CDR3 length: 17
J gene: TRBJ2-3
D gene: TRBD2
V gene: TRBV4-3
clone size: .
CDR3 DNA: TGCGCCAGCAGCCAAGATCTTGTGGTAGCGGGAGCAGATACGCAGTATTTT
CDR3 protein: CASSQDLVVAGADTQYF

CDR3 length: 13
J gene: TRBJ2-1
D gene: .
V gene: TRBV18
clone size: .
CDR3 DNA: TGTGCCAGCTCACCAACTCGCGTCAATGAGCAGTTCTTC
CDR3 protein: CASSPTRVNEQFF

CDR3 length: 11
J gene: TRBJ1-5
D gene: .
V gene: TRBV6-5
clone size: .
CDR3 DNA: TGTGCCAGCAGTGATAGACTAGCCCAGCATTTT
CDR3 protein: CASSDRLAQHF